The 6 T cell receptor beta chains below all came from one sample that was sequenced in a study of blood T cell repertoires in COVID-19. Sequenced by immunoSEQ multiplex PCR; TCRdb stores in-frame clones only, minus some. The table includes 170,000 or so clones, around nine tenths detected once. Sequenced sample: peripheral blood. These receptors all stem from a woman younger than 30 who had recovered from COVID-19.

V and J are TRBV7-3 and TRBJ2-1; D is possibly TRBD2 (5 bases). The V end was cut by 5 bases, the J end by 4 bases, with 12 bases between. Looked up from germline, CDR1 is SGHTA and CDR2 is FQGTGA. The CDR3 contains 14 residues. The CDR3 loop is CASSLGRRYNEQFF. CDR3 DNA: TGTGCCAGCAGCCTCGGACGGAGGTACAATGAGCAGTTCTTC.

This clone appeared once. V gene TRBV4-1 combines with J gene TRBJ1-2, with D possibly matching TRBD1 (5 bases). CDR1 is MGHRA, CDR2 YSYEKL, per germline. The germline V and J ends were trimmed by 4 bases and 4 bases, with 16 bases remaining between them. The length of the CDR3 is 15 residues. CDR3 protein: CASSPPWSQAYGYTF. CDR3 bases: TGCGCCAGCAGCCCCCCCTGGTCACAGGCCTATGGCTACACCTTC.

V usage is TRBV6-1 and J usage is TRBJ1-6; D gene ambiguous. The CDR3 is made up of 16 amino acids. Germline V lookup: CDR1 MNHNS, CDR2 SASEGT. V was trimmed by 2 bases and J by 5 bases, leaving 13 bases between them. The CDR3 DNA sequence: TGTGCCAGCAGTGAACTTCAGGCAAGCAATAATTCACCCCTCCACTTT. Residues: CASSELQASNNSPLHF.

This clone was detected only once. This chain connects TRBV7-2 to TRBJ2-1; 11 nucleotides match TRBD2. V was clipped by 4 bases and J by 5 bases; unmatched bases: 7. The germline gives CDR1 SGHTA, CDR2 FQGNSA. The CDR3 runs to 16 residues. The DNA for the CDR3 is TGTGCCAGCAGCTCGCTAGGGACTAGCGGAGACAATGAGCAGTTCTTC. Translating it yields CASSSLGTSGDNEQFF.

The table lists this clone with a count of one. This chain uses TRBV6-5 with TRBJ1-6; tentatively, D is TRBD1 (6 bases). Germline values: CDR1 MNHEY, CDR2 SVGAGI. This CDR3 spans 14 amino acids. The V and J ends lost 4 bases and 9 bases respectively, with 13 bases between them. The CDR3 sequence is CASSFSGTPSPLHF. CDR3 sequence (DNA): TGTGCCAGCAGTTTCTCCGGGACACCTTCACCCCTCCACTTT.

In this sample, this clone turned up once. V gene TRBV18 combines with J gene TRBJ1-3, with 7 bases that match TRBD1. The length of the CDR3 is 15 residues. Unmatched junction bases numbered 4, after V lost 3 bases and J lost 2 bases. Germline V gene data show CDR1 as KGHSH and CDR2 as LQKENI. The CDR3 sequence: CASSPTTGTGNTIYF. CDR3 DNA sequence: TGTGCCAGCTCACCGACGACAGGGACTGGAAACACCATATATTTT.